This T cell receptor (beta chain) was obtained from a study of T cells generated in artificial thymic organoids (dated by TCRdb to 2017 to 2019). With regard to the full study: The study compared the TCR alpha and beta CDR3 repertoires of CD8 single positive T cells derived from in vitro artificial thymic organoids against those of naive CD8 T cells from thymus and peripheral blood. The repertoire sequencing data shown were described as representative of three independent experiments. Study-wide findings and limitations: CD8 single positive T cells derived from organoids showed physiological TCR clonotype diversity comparable to the diversity seen in thymic and blood naive CD8 T cells. No skewed Valpha or Vbeta usage was observed in organoid-derived T cells, a finding that argues against dominance of unconventional lineages or clonal expansions.

The CDR3 goes from the cysteine to the phenylalanine over 15 residues. The sequence is cut down to CDR3 DNA, 45 bases in frame from base 1. CDR1 MGHRA and CDR2 YSYEKL are derived from the germline V gene. V sheds 3 bases and J sheds 3 bases, leaving 12 bases between their ends. TCRalpha and TCRbeta libraries were amplified separately by semi-nested PCR with Advantage 2 and reverse primers in the TRAC or TRBC constant regions. The amount of total RNA going into first-strand cDNA synthesis ranged between about 3.5 and 550 ng. The TCR cDNA libraries were generated by 5'-RACE using the SMARTer PCR cDNA Synthesis kit, with a poly-dT primer driving first-strand synthesis. Sample-specific 5-nucleotide barcodes were carried by the semi-nested constant-region reverse primers, and the resulting products were cleaned using the Zymo DNA Clean and Concentrator-5 kit. Up to ten barcoded samples were pooled, ligated to Illumina adaptors and sequenced as 2 x 150 bp paired-end reads on an Illumina MiSeq. Per the authors' processing: After demultiplexing, reads were aligned with BLAT to a custom library containing all human TRAV, TRAJ, TRBV, TRBD and TRBJ combinations from IMGT. The best BLAT hits were picked using pslCDnaFilter (-maxAligns=1, -ignoreIntrons), and custom Perl scripts were used to calculate clonotype frequencies. TCRdb trimmed public reads at Q25 via fastp, called clones via MiXCR and kept in-frame beta chains. Identical CDR3 proteins give one entry, which carries the most common genes and DNA. The V and J calls and clone size are TCRdb's, not the authors'. Across this sample there are 6,000 to 8,000 distinct CDR3 sequences, with roughly 25% seen only once. Under 3.5% of the sample is held by the ten biggest clonotypes.

Concerning this clonotype itself: Its antigen remains unidentified. Base qualities are missing; no much larger clone stands one base away.

Artificial thymic organoids were built by aggregating human HSPCs with MS5 murine stromal cells transduced with human DLL1, cultured at an air-liquid interface. The cells used to seed the organoids were FACS-purified CD34+CD3- hematopoietic stem and progenitor cells from which residual T cells had been depleted. Serum-free RB27 medium, consisting of RPMI 1640 supplemented with B27, FLT3L, IL-7 and ascorbic acid, was used for organoid culture. Before RNA extraction, CD3+TCRalphabeta+CD8 single positive T cells from both organoids and thymus were sorted by FACS. For each sample, the RNeasy Micro kit was used to purify total RNA from 40,000 to 200,000 sorted cells, and RNA quality was checked on an Agilent RNA 6000 Nano chip.

Sequenced: naive CD8+ T cells grown in artificial thymic organoids from cord blood stem and progenitor cells. Interpreted using the paper, the cell subset or site label stands for: CD3+TCRalphabeta+CD8SP T cells; for blood, CD45RO-CCR7+ naive CD8+ T cells. This TCR was sampled from a human donor who gave cord blood stem cells for thymic organoid culture, a cardiac surgery patient who gave postnatal thymus, or a blood donor (not recorded which). The chain joins TRBV4-1 to TRBJ1-3, with no D gene named confidently. The CDR3 protein is CASSQPPWYGNTIYF. The sequence in DNA is TGCGCCAGCAGCCAGCCCCCGTGGTATGGAAACACCATATATTTT.